The clone carrying this T cell receptor (beta chain) occurred a few times. Every bit of the isolated RNA underwent reverse transcription, so sequencing read expressed TCRB transcripts. Produced via immunoSEQ multiplex PCR; TCRdb's table is partial and in-frame only. This table holds roughly 310,000 clones, approximately 10% found once. The sample is drawn from a study of beta chain features in type 1 diabetes. Background on the study: Age, gender and cell yields were similar between patients and healthy donors.

With V trimmed by 6 bases and J by 4 bases, 12 bases remained unmatched. There are 15 residues in the CDR3. The germline V gene encodes CDR1 MNHNY and CDR2 SVGAGI (reference sequence). Sequencing was done on a sample of naive CD4+ T cells from blood. The clonotype was recovered from a woman younger than 45 in good health. J is TRBJ2-7 and V is TRBV6-6; 7 bases align to TRBD1. Here the CDR3 reads CASSRETGYRYEQYF. The CDR3 DNA reads TGTGCCAGCAGCCGAGAGACAGGGTATCGGTACGAGCAGTACTTC.